Listed below are T cell receptor beta chains from one sample, sequenced in a study of T cell changes during pregnancy in multiple sclerosis. Assay used: immunoSEQ multiplex PCR; TCRdb lists only in-frame clones, some missing. The sample records 58,000 or so clones, approximately 90% being singletons. The input for sequencing was CD4+ T cells from peripheral blood mononuclear cells, taken in the third trimester of pregnancy. The source is a female donor with multiple sclerosis, enrolled in a pregnancy study. Each CDR3 is given with its conserved first and last residue. The D gene is left open where the match is weak. Part of the rows lack a size; the others show once, few, many or a class for expanded clones.

j_gene: TRBJ1-5
v_gene: TRBV5-4
d_gene: TRBD1
abundance: NA
len: 16
CDR3aa: CASSFDGQGGNQPQHF
CDR3nt: TGTGCCAGCAGCTTCGATGGACAGGGAGGCAATCAGCCCCAGCATTTT

j_gene: TRBJ1-2
v_gene: TRBV4-2
d_gene: NA
abundance: NA
len: 15
CDR3aa: CASSQDREQVYGYTF
CDR3nt: TGTGCCAGCAGCCAAGATAGAGAACAGGTTTATGGCTACACCTTC

j_gene: TRBJ1-3
v_gene: TRBV10-3
d_gene: TRBD1
abundance: NA
len: 13
CDR3aa: CASTGTVGNTIYF
CDR3nt: TGTGCCAGTACTGGGACAGTTGGAAACACCATATATTTT

j_gene: TRBJ1-2
v_gene: TRBV11-2
d_gene: TRBD1
abundance: NA
len: 13
CDR3aa: CASSLGTVEGYTF
CDR3nt: TGTGCCAGCAGCTTGGGGACAGTCGAGGGCTACACCTTC

j_gene: TRBJ2-2
v_gene: TRBV28
d_gene: TRBD1
abundance: NA
len: 16
CDR3aa: CASSSTGTVNTGELFF
CDR3nt: TGTGCCAGCAGTTCCACCGGGACAGTAAACACCGGGGAGCTGTTTTTT

j_gene: TRBJ1-2
v_gene: TRBV27
d_gene: NA
abundance: NA
len: 13
CDR3aa: CASRLTGSYGYTF
CDR3nt: TGTGCCAGCAGACTTACAGGGAGCTATGGCTACACCTTC

j_gene: TRBJ1-1
v_gene: TRBV7-9
d_gene: NA
abundance: few
len: 14
CDR3aa: CASSLTLQGYEAFF
CDR3nt: TGTGCCAGCAGCTTAACCCTTCAGGGGTATGAAGCTTTCTTT

j_gene: TRBJ1-1
v_gene: TRBV18
d_gene: NA
abundance: NA
len: 15
CDR3aa: CASSPQRGGEVEAFF
CDR3nt: TGTGCCAGCTCACCGCAGCGGGGGGGAGAGGTTGAAGCTTTCTTT

j_gene: TRBJ1-2
v_gene: TRBV7-2
d_gene: NA
abundance: NA
len: 12
CDR3aa: CASSPRQHGYTF
CDR3nt: TGTGCCAGCAGCCCGAGACAGCATGGCTACACCTTC

j_gene: TRBJ1-3
v_gene: TRBV9
d_gene: TRBD1
abundance: NA
len: 14
CDR3aa: CASSGGQPGNTIYF
CDR3nt: TGTGCCAGCAGCGGGGGACAGCCTGGAAACACCATATATTTT